The clone carrying this TCR beta chain came up once. Produced via immunoSEQ multiplex PCR; TCRdb's table is partial and in-frame only. The sample contains roughly 2 million clones, about 95% of which appear only once. From CD4+ cells came CD45RA+ naive and CD45RA-negative memory subsets. These data belong to a study of shared clonotypes between healthy human individuals. Study summary: Per-donor plates numbered three CD4 naive, three CD4 memory, two CD8 naive and one CD8 memory.

V was shortened by 5 bases and J by 3 bases, with 14 bases between the two germline ends. From germline, CDR1 is SGHTA and CDR2 FQGNSA. The CDR3 sequence is 15 residues long. Source material: naive CD4+ T cells sorted from blood. Sample subset: CD45RA+ positively selected. The chain has TRBV7-2 and TRBJ2-1; D remains ambiguous. The sequence was obtained from a man younger than 35 in good health. The CDR3 coding sequence is TGTGCCAGCAGCCCCAGAAACAATGGCTACAATGAGCAGTTCTTC. Residues: CASSPRNNGYNEQFF.